These 31 T cell receptor beta chains were sequenced from one sample in a study of T cell responses to AZD1222 COVID-19 vaccine. Repertoires were generated with immunoSEQ multiplex PCR, while TCRdb's copy carries only in-frame clones and drops some. The sample yields approximately 150,000 clones, about 92% seen once. This specimen consisted of peripheral blood, obtained on day 0 of AZD1222 vaccination. The source of these receptors is an adult in good health.

The rearrangement links TRBV19 to TRBJ2-7, with TRBD2 as a possible D gene (5 bases). The CDR3 is made up of 14 amino acids. Germline assignment: CDR1 LNHDA and CDR2 SQIVND (reference sequence). Trimming took 0 bases from V and 4 from J, leaving 10 bases between them. CDR3: CASSIEMDLYEQYF. The DNA of the CDR3 is TGTGCCAGTAGTATAGAAATGGACTTATACGAGCAGTACTTC.

The CDR3, as DNA: TGTGCCAGCAGCCAAGACCTAGCGGGGACTGCGAACACCGGGGAGCTGTTTTTT. Amino acid sequence: CASSQDLAGTANTGELFF. The chain combines TRBV4-2 with TRBJ2-2, with 9 nucleotides matching TRBD2. Unmatched junction bases numbered 5, after V lost 0 bases and J lost 0 bases. Per germline, CDR1 LGHNA and CDR2 YNFKEQ. This CDR3 is 18 amino acids long.

The chain has TRBV3-1 (or the pseudogene TRBV3-2) and TRBJ1-4; D may be TRBD1 (5 bases). V shed 0 bases and J shed 3 bases, with 14 bases lying between them. This CDR3 spans 17 amino acids. Germline CDR1 reads LGHDT; CDR2 reads YNNKEL (reference sequence). CDR3 region: CASSQDLRGVPNEKLFF. CDR3 coding DNA: TGTGCCAGCAGCCAAGATTTAAGGGGAGTGCCTAATGAAAAACTGTTTTTT.

The V gene is TRBV7-9, the J gene TRBJ2-7, with D perhaps matching TRBD1 or TRBD2 (5 bases each). The CDR3 has 14 residues. The V end lost 4 bases, the J end lost 6 bases, and 16 bases lay between the germline ends. The germline gives CDR1 SEHNR, CDR2 FQNEAQ (reference sequence). The CDR3 reads CASSSAGAGREQYF. In DNA, the CDR3 is TGTGCCAGCAGCTCCGCTGGGGCGGGCCGCGAGCAGTACTTC.

The chain combines TRBV19 with TRBJ2-5; 9 bases are a match to TRBD1. Germline V gene data show CDR1 as LNHDA and CDR2 as SQIVND (reference sequence). This CDR3 has 14 residues. V shed 9 bases and J 7 bases; nucleotides not matched to a gene: 12. This CDR3 is CASNKGQGGGTQYF. The CDR3, as DNA: TGTGCCAGCAACAAGGGACAGGGAGGGGGGACCCAGTACTTC.

Turning to this clone: This may be a read error, as it is one base from a much larger clone. The chain couples TRBV11-3 to TRBJ2-2; D call uncertain. The CDR3 totals 11 residues. The V end lost 6 bases, the J end lost 3 bases, and 2 bases lay between the germline ends. CDR1 is SGHNT and CDR2 is YENEEA in the germline V gene. The CDR3 bases are TGTGCCAGCAGAGACACCGGGGAGCTGTTTTTT. Its translation: CASRDTGELFF.

The chain combines TRBV6-5 with TRBJ2-7; 9 nucleotides align to TRBD1. J was trimmed by 5 bases and V by 5 bases; bases with no gene match: 7. CDR1 is MNHEY, CDR2 SVGAGI, per germline. This CDR3 has 14 residues. CDR3 bases: TGTGCCAGCAGTCCGGGACAGGGTATCGACGAGCAGTACTTC. Translating it yields CASSPGQGIDEQYF.

The V and J genes are TRBV7-3 and TRBJ2-1; D is possibly TRBD2 (5 bases). V was pared by 2 bases and J by 0 bases, with 17 bases between. This CDR3 region has 18 residues. The germline gives CDR1 SGHTA, CDR2 FQGTGA. Here the CDR3 reads CASSLEASRDNSYNEQFF. The CDR3 DNA follows: TGTGCCAGCAGCTTAGAGGCGTCTCGGGATAACTCCTACAATGAGCAGTTCTTC.

V usage is TRBV30 and J usage is TRBJ1-5; D is perhaps TRBD1 (6 bases). Germline values: CDR1 GTSNPN, CDR2 SVGIG (reference sequence). V was clipped by 1 base and J by 11 bases, with 21 bases between them. The CDR3 spans 15 residues. The CDR3 spells CAWSARQARTRAQHF. The DNA of the CDR3 is TGTGCCTGGAGTGCGAGACAGGCCCGGACTCGGGCCCAGCATTTT.

The rearrangement joins TRBV18 to TRBJ2-1, with unresolved D. This CDR3 has 16 residues. The V end was cut by 3 bases, the J end by 0 bases, with 12 bases between. Germline V gene lookup returns CDR1 KGHSH and CDR2 LQKENI. CDR3 DNA sequence: TGTGCCAGCTCACCGTCCTCGACGGTCTCCTACAATGAGCAGTTCTTC. This gives the protein CASSPSSTVSYNEQFF.

CDR3 DNA sequence: TGTGCCAGCAGTTTCGGACAGGGGGCGACCTACGAGCAGTACTTC. Translated: CASSFGQGATYEQYF. The rearrangement joins TRBV27 to TRBJ2-7; 11 bases are a match to TRBD1. The CDR3 runs to 15 residues. Trimming cost V 3 bases and J 2 bases; bases outside gene matches: 3. Germline V gene sequence: CDR1 MNHEY, CDR2 SMNVEV (reference sequence).

The table lists this clone with a count of one. This rearrangement joins TRBV19 to TRBJ1-6; 7 bases are a match to TRBD1. CDR3 size: 15 residues. V lost 2 bases, J lost 7 bases, and 5 bases stayed unmatched. Germline CDR1 is LNHDA and CDR2 is SQIVND (reference sequence). The CDR3 nucleotides read TGTGCCAGTAGTATATACGGCAGGGGGAATTCACCCCTCCACTTT. This encodes CASSIYGRGNSPLHF.

The V gene is TRBV5-6, the J gene TRBJ1-4; 7 nucleotides line up with TRBD1. The CDR3 runs 14 residues. CDR1 and CDR2 (germline): SGHDT, YYEEEE. Trimming took 3 bases from V and 4 from J; bases not matched to a gene: 3. The CDR3 coding sequence is TGTGCCAGCAGCTGGCGGGACAGTAATGAAAAACTGTTTTTT. This sequence encodes CASSWRDSNEKLFF. Full variable domain (outside the CDR3, taken from reference TRBV5-6 and TRBJ1-4): DAGVTQSPTHLIKTRGQQVTLRCSPKSGHDTVSWYQQALGQGPQFIFQYYEEEERQRGNFPDRFSGHQFPNYSSELNVNALLLGDSALYLCASSWRDSNEKLFFGSGTQLSVL.

The table lists this clone with a count of one. The chain uses TRBV10-3 and TRBJ1-1, with TRBD1 matching over 10 bases. Germline values: CDR1 ENHRY, CDR2 SYGVKD. V shed 7 bases, J shed 5 bases, and the junction held 7 bases outside the gene matches. This CDR3 spans 14 amino acids. In DNA form, the CDR3 reads TGTGCCATCACCATCGGGACAGGGGAGACTGAAGCTTTCTTT. Translating it yields CAITIGTGETEAFF.

V gene TRBV27 combines with J gene TRBJ2-7, with D tentatively TRBD2 (6 bases). This CDR3 is built from 17 residues. V lost 2 bases and J lost 2, with 19 bases in between. Germline V gives CDR1 MNHEY, CDR2 SMNVEV (reference sequence). DNA for the CDR3: TGTGCCAGCAGTTTAAGCGGCCGGGGCGGGACCACCTACGAGCAGTACTTC. It codes for CASSLSGRGGTTYEQYF.

The chain combines TRBV6-4 with TRBJ1-1; maybe TRBD1 (5 bases). Germline V gene sequence: CDR1 MRHNA, CDR2 SNTAGT. This CDR3 has 14 residues. Trimming took off 2 bases at V and 6 bases at J, with 13 bases between the two ends. CDR3 sequence: CASSDIRDGSEAFF. The CDR3 DNA sequence: TGTGCCAGCAGTGACATCCGGGACGGGTCTGAAGCTTTCTTT.

The rearrangement links TRBV6-5 to TRBJ1-1; no clear D gene. CDR1 is MNHEY, CDR2 SVGAGI, per germline. This CDR3 region has 14 residues. Trimming shortened V by 2 bases and J by 4 bases, and 11 bases separated the two germline ends. The CDR3 DNA reads as TGTGCCAGCAGTTACAACCCCCCGGGCACTGAAGCTTTCTTT. Protein: CASSYNPPGTEAFF.

The chain has TRBV13 and TRBJ2-1; 12 bases agree with TRBD2. The germline gives CDR1 PRHDT, CDR2 FYEKMQ (reference sequence). Trimming took 1 base from V and 7 from J; bases not matched to a gene: 5. This CDR3 has 16 amino acids. CDR3 region: CASSLVPSGGVNEQFF. As DNA, the CDR3 is TGTGCCAGCAGCTTAGTTCCTAGCGGGGGGGTAAATGAGCAGTTCTTC.

The CDR3 DNA is TGTGCCAGCAGCACGAGGACAGGGACTAATGAAAAACTGTTTTTT. This gives the protein CASSTRTGTNEKLFF. The chain recombines TRBV9 with TRBJ1-4; the match to TRBD1 covers 8 bases. Trimming cost V 4 bases and J 2 bases; bases outside gene matches: 4. CDR3 size: 15 residues. The germline V gene has CDR1 SGDLS and CDR2 YYNGEE.

The rearrangement joins TRBV7-2 to TRBJ2-2, with 8 bases identical to TRBD1. V shed 4 bases, J shed 6 bases, and the junction held 4 bases outside the gene matches. Germline values: CDR1 SGHTA, CDR2 FQGNSA. The CDR3 runs 14 residues. The CDR3 loop reads CASSSIRGPGELFF. In DNA, the CDR3 is TGTGCCAGCAGCTCAATCAGGGGGCCCGGGGAGCTGTTTTTT. The entire variable domain, with the rest obtained from reference TRBV7-2 and TRBJ2-2, is as follows: GAGVSQSPSNKVTEKGKDVELRCDPISGHTALYWYRQSLGQGLEFLIYFQGNSAPDKSGLPSDRFSAERTGGSVSTLTIQRTQQEDSAVYLCASSSIRGPGELFFGEGSRLTVL.

CDR3: CSVETGNEQYF. CDR3 DNA sequence: TGCAGCGTTGAGACTGGAAACGAGCAGTACTTC. The chain employs TRBV29-1 and TRBJ2-7; no definite D call. V lost 3 bases, J lost 5 bases, and 8 bases lay in between. The CDR3 totals 11 residues. The germline gives CDR1 SQVTM, CDR2 ANQGSEA.

The V gene is TRBV19, the J gene TRBJ2-2; tentatively, D is TRBD1 (6 bases). This CDR3 is built from 14 residues. The V end was cut by 3 bases, the J end by 5 bases, with 10 bases between. Germline V gene sequence: CDR1 LNHDA, CDR2 SQIVND (reference sequence). The CDR3 coding sequence is TGTGCCAGTAGTATCATACAGGGAACCGGGGAGCTGTTTTTT. It codes for CASSIIQGTGELFF.

Comments on this clone: Other DNA sequences in this specimen translate into the identical CDR3. The V and J genes are TRBV5-1 and TRBJ2-1; D not certain. Germline V gene lookup returns CDR1 SGHRS and CDR2 YFSETQ. V was clipped by 0 bases and J by 0 bases, with 7 bases between them. The CDR3 runs to 15 residues. CDR3: CASSLGGSSYNEQFF. The CDR3 coding sequence is TGCGCCAGCAGCTTGGGAGGTAGCTCCTACAATGAGCAGTTCTTC.

There are a few counts of this clone. The V gene is TRBV19, the J gene TRBJ2-1; D is uncertain. V dropped 6 bases and J dropped 7 bases, with 13 bases sitting between them. The CDR3 sequence is 13 residues long. Per germline, CDR1 LNHDA and CDR2 SQIVND (reference sequence). CDR3 bases: TGTGCCAGTAGCCATAACGTCCGAAATGAGCAGTTCTTC. Translation gives CASSHNVRNEQFF.

The chain recombines TRBV7-2 with TRBJ2-7; unclear D gene. CDR1 is SGHTA and CDR2 is FQGNSA in the germline V gene. There are 12 residues in the CDR3. V was cut by 5 bases and J by 3 bases, with 8 bases left in between. In DNA, the CDR3 is TGTGCCAGCAGCCTAACGGACTACGAGCAGTACTTC. Its translation: CASSLTDYEQYF.

CDR3 DNA: TGTGCCAGCAGGGGTCGAGCAGACCCGAACACTGAAGCTTTCTTT. Amino acids: CASRGRADPNTEAFF. The J gene is TRBJ1-1, the V gene TRBV6-4; unclear D gene. Per the germline V gene, CDR1 is MRHNA and CDR2 is SNTAGT. The CDR3 is 15 amino acids. V dropped 6 bases and J dropped 1 base, with 15 bases sitting between them.

The chain couples TRBV27 to TRBJ2-5, with D hard to call. The CDR3 sequence is 13 residues long. V lost 5 bases to trimming and J lost 7 bases, with 14 bases between them. Germline values: CDR1 MNHEY, CDR2 SMNVEV (reference sequence). The CDR3 spells CASSLRVELTQYF. The CDR3 region has the DNA TGTGCCAGCAGTCTAAGGGTGGAGCTGACCCAGTACTTC.

V and J are TRBV2 and TRBJ2-7; D remains unclear. V gave up 2 bases and J gave up 5 bases, with 4 bases separating them. The germline gives CDR1 SNHLY, CDR2 FYNNEI. The CDR3 runs to 11 residues. The CDR3 reads CASSEFNEQYF. The CDR3 coding sequence is TGTGCCAGCAGTGAATTCAACGAGCAGTACTTC.

The rearrangement links TRBV2 to TRBJ1-2, with 9 bases aligning to TRBD1. The CDR3 sequence is 15 residues long. Germline V CDR1 and CDR2: SNHLY, FYNNEI. Trimming took 6 bases from V and 8 from J; bases not matched to a gene: 13. The DNA for the CDR3 is TGTGCCAGCAGCGCCCCGGGACAGGGAGAGGAGGGCTACACCTTC. Translated, it gives CASSAPGQGEEGYTF. Using reference TRBV2 and TRBJ1-2 for the parts outside the CDR3, the full variable domain is EPEVTQTPSHQVTQMGQEVILRCVPISNHLYFYWYRQILGQKVEFLVSFYNNEISEKSEIFDDQFSVERPDGSNFTLKIRSTKLEDSAMYFCASSAPGQGEEGYTFGSGTRLTVV.

The V call is TRBV5-4, the J call TRBJ1-4; D might be TRBD1 (6 bases). CDR1 SGHNT and CDR2 YYREEE come from the germline V gene (reference sequence). Trimming removed 0 bases at V and 3 bases at J, with 12 bases between. The CDR3 has 16 residues. The CDR3 coding sequence is TGTGCCAGCAGCTTGGGTATGGGGGCGGCTAATGAAAAACTGTTTTTT. Its translation: CASSLGMGAANEKLFF.

The chain carries TRBV7-2 and TRBJ1-1; possible D gene TRBD1, 5 bases. The CDR3 sequence is 17 residues long. Germline CDR1 SGHTA, CDR2 FQGNSA. With 5 bases removed from V and 1 base from J, the gap between germline ends came to 20 bases. CDR3 residues: CASSQGGSRAGNTEAFF. The CDR3, as DNA: TGTGCCAGCAGCCAGGGTGGCTCCAGGGCGGGGAACACTGAAGCTTTCTTT.